This is a list of T cell receptor beta chains from one sample in a study of CD8 T cells in Susac syndrome. A single record per CDR3 protein comes from TCRdb applying MiXCR to the immunoSEQ multiplex PCR reads. The sample has 90,000 to 150,000 distinct CDR3 sequences, about 90% seen once. Material for sequencing was CD8+ T cells from PBMCs. The receptors originated from a human donor in good health. Both conserved end residues are part of each CDR3. The D gene is left open where the match is weak. A clone size is listed for some rows: how often the clone was seen (once, few, many), or a class if it is expanded.

>once|NA|TRBJ1-1|TRBV29-1
TGCAGCGTTGGAACAGGGAGGATTGAAGCTTTCTTT
CSVGTGRIEAFF
>NA|TRBD1|TRBJ1-2|TRBV9
TGTGCCAGCAGCTCCCGGACAGGGCCCACCAACTATGGCTACACCTTC
CASSSRTGPTNYGYTF
>few|NA|TRBJ2-7|TRBV5-1
TGTGCCAGCAGCTCGACCTACGAGCAGTACTTC
CASSSTYEQYF
>NA|NA|TRBJ1-1|TRBV5-1
TGCGCCAGCAGCCCCCTGGGTTTCTTT
CASSPLGFF
>NA|TRBD2|TRBJ2-5|TRBV7-9
TGTGCCAGCAGCTTAGTAGTGGGACTAGGAAAAGAGACCCAGTACTTC
CASSLVVGLGKETQYF
>NA|TRBD1|TRBJ2-1|TRBV12-3/TRBV12-4
TGTGCCAGCAGTTTCGGAGGGACAGGGGGGCTCAATGAGCAGTTCTTC
CASSFGGTGGLNEQFF
>NA|TRBD2|TRBJ2-1|TRBV20-1
TGCAGTGCTAGAGGGGAGCTGGGGGGGGAAGGCTACAATGAGCAGTTCTTC
CSARGELGGEGYNEQFF
>once|NA|TRBJ1-2|TRBV19
TGTGCCAGTAGCTCCGGCCGGATCTATGGCTACACCTTC
CASSSGRIYGYTF
>NA|NA|TRBJ2-3|TRBV20-1
TGCAGTGCTAGGAGCCCGGAGGGGGCAGATACGCAGTATTTT
CSARSPEGADTQYF
>NA|NA|TRBJ1-5|TRBV5-6
TGTGCCAGCAGCTTTGGGGGGGCCTTTGGAGGCAATCAGCCCCAGCATTTT
CASSFGGAFGGNQPQHF
>NA|NA|TRBJ1-1|TRBV27
TGTGCCAGCAGTTTAAAAACAGGAGGGAACACTGAAGCTTTCTTT
CASSLKTGGNTEAFF
>NA|TRBD1|TRBJ2-7|TRBV10-3
TGTGCCATCAGAATAGGACAGGGTGACTCCTACGAGCAGTACTTC
CAIRIGQGDSYEQYF
>NA|NA|TRBJ2-5|TRBV7-3
TGTGCCAGCAGCTTGACCGCTCCCGGAACCCAGTACTTC
CASSLTAPGTQYF
>NA|NA|TRBJ2-2|TRBV19
TGTGCCAGTACCGCCCCGGACACTAACACCGGGGAGCTGTTTTTT
CASTAPDTNTGELFF
>NA|NA|TRBJ2-4|TRBV20-1
TGCAGTGCAGGGGTACTAACCAAAAACATTCAGTACTTC
CSAGVLTKNIQYF
>NA|TRBD2|TRBJ2-1|TRBV5-1
TGCGCCAGCACCCTAGCGGGAGTAGGCCTCTACAATGAGCAGTTCTTC
CASTLAGVGLYNEQFF
>NA|NA|TRBJ1-5|TRBV7-9
TGTGCCAGCAGCCTTGGCAGCGGCAATCAGCCCCAGCATTTT
CASSLGSGNQPQHF
>NA|TRBD2|TRBJ2-3|TRBV7-3
TGTGCCAGCAGCTTTCGCGGGAGAGGGCCAGATACGCAGTATTTT
CASSFRGRGPDTQYF
>NA|NA|TRBJ2-5|TRBV5-4
TGTGCCAGCAGCTTGGGTCTAGCTGGAGGGGAATACCAAGAGACCCAGTACTTC
CASSLGLAGGEYQETQYF
>NA|NA|TRBJ2-1|TRBV7-2
TGTGCCACTGATGGGGGTAATGAGCAGTTCTTC
CATDGGNEQFF
>NA|NA|TRBJ2-3|TRBV7-2
TGTGCCAGCAGCTTAGACCGGGAGCGAGATACGCAGTATTTT
CASSLDRERDTQYF
>NA|TRBD2|TRBJ2-5|TRBV3-1
TGTGCCAGCAGCCAAGGAGTAGCGGGGAGTGGGACCCAGTACTTC
CASSQGVAGSGTQYF
>NA|NA|TRBJ1-1|TRBV6-5
TGTGCCAGCAGGAGAGACAAGAACACTGAAGCTTTCTTT
CASRRDKNTEAFF
>NA|NA|TRBJ1-2|TRBV27
TGTGCCAGCAGTTCCAGGGCCTCAGACTATGGCTACACCTTC
CASSSRASDYGYTF
>NA|NA|TRBJ1-1|TRBV6-5
TGTGCCAGCAGTTACGGAGACGGGAACACTGAAGCTTTCTTT
CASSYGDGNTEAFF
>NA|NA|TRBJ2-5|TRBV20-1
TGCAGTGCTCGGCAGGAAGAGACCCAGTACTTC
CSARQEETQYF
>NA|TRBD2|TRBJ2-1|TRBV2
TGTGCCAGCAGAATTGGTAGCGGGAGGGCCTCAAATGAGCAGTTCTTC
CASRIGSGRASNEQFF
>NA|NA|TRBJ1-1|TRBV5-4
TGTGCCAGCAGCTCGGGGGGGGCAAACACTGAAGCTTTCTTT
CASSSGGANTEAFF
>NA|NA|TRBJ1-1|TRBV5-4
TGTGCCAGCGAAAAACGTGGGGTGAACACTGAAGCTTTCTTT
CASEKRGVNTEAFF
>NA|NA|TRBJ1-1|TRBV2
TGTGCCAGCAGTGTACAGCTAGTGAACACTGAAGCTTTCTTT
CASSVQLVNTEAFF
>NA|NA|TRBJ2-1|TRBV3-1
TGTGCCAGCAGCCCAAGGAGCGTCCCCTACAATGAGCAGTTCTTC
CASSPRSVPYNEQFF
>NA|NA|TRBJ2-7|TRBV28
TGTGCCAGCACCCAGACTTCCTACGAGCAGTACTTC
CASTQTSYEQYF
>NA|NA|TRBJ2-2|TRBV7-6
TGTGCCAGCAGTTGGACCGGGGAGCTGTTTTTT
CASSWTGELFF
>NA|TRBD2|TRBJ2-5|TRBV7-8
TGTGCCAGCAGCCCCAAATCGCGGGGGATCCAAGAGACCCAGTACTTC
CASSPKSRGIQETQYF
>NA|TRBD2|TRBJ2-7|TRBV7-2
TGTGCCAGCAGCCTGGGGGGCGTAGGACTAGCGTCCTACGAGCAGTACTTC
CASSLGGVGLASYEQYF
>NA|TRBD1|TRBJ1-1|TRBV18
TGTGCCAGCTCACCTGGCCGGGGACAGGGTTTTTTTGAAGCTTTCTTT
CASSPGRGQGFFEAFF
>NA|NA|TRBJ2-3|TRBV11-2
TGTGCCAGCAGCTTAGTTAGGGACCCTGGGGCCGATACGCAGTATTTT
CASSLVRDPGADTQYF
>NA|NA|TRBJ2-7|TRBV7-2
TGTGCCAGCAGCTTTGGGGTACAGGGAAGCGAGCAGTACTTC
CASSFGVQGSEQYF
>NA|NA|TRBJ2-2|TRBV6-1
TGTGCCAGCAGCCCCGGGGGGAAGGGGGGGCCTCACACCGGGGAGCTGTTTTTT
CASSPGGKGGPHTGELFF
>NA|TRBD1|TRBJ2-2|TRBV2
TGTGCCAACTCCGGGACAGGAGTCCCCGGGGAGCTGTTTTTT
CANSGTGVPGELFF
>NA|NA|TRBJ2-3|TRBV7-3
TGTGCCAGCAGTCGGACCGCTTACACAGATACGCAGTATTTT
CASSRTAYTDTQYF
>NA|TRBD1|TRBJ2-3|TRBV2
TGTGCCAGCAGTGAAGACAGGGGTCCAGATACGCAGTATTTT
CASSEDRGPDTQYF
>NA|NA|TRBJ2-2|TRBV5-4
TGTGCCAGCAGCTTGTCTTTCGATCCCGGGGAGCTGTTTTTT
CASSLSFDPGELFF
>once|NA|TRBJ1-1|TRBV4-3
TGCGCCAGCAGCCAAGATTTAGGGCTGAACACTGAAGCTTTCTTT
CASSQDLGLNTEAFF
>NA|TRBD2|TRBJ2-7|TRBV19
TGTGCCAGTAGGTCCAGCGGGAGTACGGGATATGGCGAGCAGTACTTC
CASRSSGSTGYGEQYF
>NA|NA|TRBJ2-3|TRBV5-4
TGTGCCAGCAGCTTGACCCCGGGACACAGCACAGATACGCAGTATTTT
CASSLTPGHSTDTQYF